Listed below are T cell receptor beta chains from one sample, sequenced in a study of blood T cell repertoires in COVID-19. The assay was immunoSEQ multiplex PCR, and TCRdb's table has in-frame clones only and misses some. Among around 190,000 clones listed, nearly 90% were seen once. The sample consisted of peripheral blood. The receptors shown here come from a man in his forties or fifties with COVID-19, enrolled during active disease. Both conserved end residues are trimmed from each CDR3. A clone size is listed for some rows: how often the clone was seen (once, few, many), or a class if it is expanded.

abundance | v_gene | CDR3aa
NA | TRBV10-3 | AISGGGSYNSPLH
NA | TRBV24-1 | ATSDWRGGAGELF
NA | TRBV9 | ASSQGAGGGTGELF
NA | TRBV20-1 | SATGDNEQF
NA | TRBV15 | ATSRDVPDRGWQPQH
few | TRBV2 | ASRGQTNSPLH
NA | TRBV19 | ASSLRGGHT
once | TRBV29-1 | SVEGGRASSTDTQY
NA | TRBV21-1 | ASSKEWTGTSYEQY
few | TRBV5-4 | ASSPRPMGAGNTIY
NA | TRBV19 | ASSYGGAEAF
NA | TRBV19 | ASKGGGKVINEQF
once | TRBV29-1 | SVSSGSSYEQY
NA | TRBV18 | ASSRGGTSDEQF
NA | TRBV7-8 | ASSLSLTETNNSPLH
NA | TRBV3-1/TRBV3-2 | ASSPTGGNQPQH
NA | TRBV29-1 | RGGGKNTEAF
NA | TRBV9 | ASSEDGGMYQPQH
NA | TRBV3-1/TRBV3-2 | ASSPWEGRTDTQY
NA | TRBV6-5 | ASSYSGVSTNEKLF
NA | TRBV15 | ATSRDSSYQETQY
NA | TRBV7-2 | ASSIQTDQPQH
NA | TRBV5-1 | ASSLGGDKQETQY
NA | TRBV7-8 | ASMNLRVNEQF
NA | TRBV5-6 | ASSFGTGTNTEAF
NA | TRBV19 | ASSISLETGGVETEAF
NA | TRBV4-2 | ASSQGTSGGRGEQY
NA | TRBV9 | ASSVGEGEQY
once | TRBV6-1 | ASSDPGVRQPQH
NA | TRBV6-5 | ASSYSAGGPYYEQY
NA | TRBV6-4 | ASSDRGGWEQF
NA | TRBV4-2 | ASSQVGQGILYEQY
NA | TRBV23-1 | ASSQSPGQVAGELF
NA | TRBV11-2 | ASSLTSGSPGELF
NA | TRBV27 | ASSRLAGTANYGYT
NA | TRBV28 | ASSHGQGVDQPQH
NA | TRBV30 | AWSQSTDTQY
NA | TRBV3-1/TRBV3-2 | ASSQVLTGALTTEAF
NA | TRBV11-2 | ASSLGHHSSGNTIY
NA | TRBV7-2 | ASSSGEYNEQF